The entry below describes one T cell receptor beta chain. CD45RO-negative, CCR7-positively selected cells formed the naive CD8 fraction, excluding terminally differentiated effector memory CD45RA+ cells. The data belong to a study of shared clonotypes between healthy human individuals. The germline gives CDR1 SQVTM, CDR2 ANQGSEA. CDR3 length: 12 residues. V was clipped by 5 bases and J by 7 bases, with 13 bases between them. Profiled with immunoSEQ multiplex PCR; TCRdb holds only in-frame clones, not every one. The sample carries about 1.9 million clones, roughly 93% recorded once. The sequence was collected from a man aged 18 to 29 in good health. Some clones in this sample may be carry-over from other donors' samples. The chain combines TRBV29-1 with TRBJ2-3, with D tentatively TRBD2 (6 bases). Sequencing was done on a sample of naive CD8+ T cells from PBMCs. In DNA, the CDR3 is TGCAGCGTTCGACTAGGTCCTTATACGCAGTATTTT. This sequence encodes CSVRLGPYTQYF.